This is a list of T cell receptor beta chains from one sample in a study of blood T cell repertoires in COVID-19. Here immunoSEQ multiplex PCR was the method, and the copy in TCRdb shows in-frame clones only, minus some. This table holds approximately 65,000 clones, approximately 78% found once. Material for sequencing was peripheral blood. The source of these receptors is an elderly man with acute or convalescent COVID-19. The CDR3 runs from the conserved cysteine through the conserved F or W. D genes are given only for firm matches. Expanded clones are given a class, and other clones once, few, many or no size at all.

TGTGCCAGCAGTGAAGTTCGTAATTCACCCCTCCACTTT | CASSEVRNSPLHF | TRBJ1-6 | TRBV6-1 | NA | NA
TGTGCCAGCAGCTTAGACTGGAGCTATGGCTACACCTTC | CASSLDWSYGYTF | TRBJ1-2 | TRBV7-9 | NA | NA
TGTGCCAGCAGTTTATCGTCAGGGGCACAAGAGACCCAGTACTTC | CASSLSSGAQETQYF | TRBJ2-5 | TRBV27 | NA | NA
TGCGCCAGCAGCGACACAGGGGGCTCCGGGGAGCTGTTTTTT | CASSDTGGSGELFF | TRBJ2-2 | TRBV5-1 | TRBD1 | NA
TGTGCCAGCACCTGGAACAGGGGCTCAGAAGCTTTCTTT | CASTWNRGSEAFF | TRBJ1-1 | TRBV28 | TRBD1 | NA
TGTGCCAGCAGCATTGGACAGAACACTGAAGCTTTCTTT | CASSIGQNTEAFF | TRBJ1-1 | TRBV7-2 | NA | NA
TGTGCCAGCAGCCGACGGAGCAGCTCCTACGAGCAGTACTTC | CASSRRSSSYEQYF | TRBJ2-7 | TRBV14 | NA | NA
TGTGCTAGTGGACCCGGGACTAGCGGTTCAGATACGCAGTATTTT | CASGPGTSGSDTQYF | TRBJ2-3 | TRBV12-5 | TRBD2 | NA
TGTGCCAGCAGTTTGGGAAGCGAGGGGGCCCACATCTATGGCTACACCTTC | CASSLGSEGAHIYGYTF | TRBJ1-2 | TRBV28 | TRBD1 | NA
TGTGCCAGCAGACCGACAGGGGGCGAGGAGACCCAGTACTTC | CASRPTGGEETQYF | TRBJ2-5 | TRBV14 | TRBD1 | NA
TGTGCCGTAGTCAGTCCCTCAGGACAACCTTTCTATGGCTACACCTTC | CAVVSPSGQPFYGYTF | TRBJ1-2 | TRBV28 | NA | few
TGTGCCAGCAGTTGGTCGCAGGGGGTCAGAGCTTTCTTT | CASSWSQGVRAFF | TRBJ1-1 | TRBV27 | TRBD1 | NA
TGTGCCAGCAGAACATACAGGGGAAGCAATGAGCAGTTCTTC | CASRTYRGSNEQFF | TRBJ2-1 | TRBV28 | TRBD1 | NA
TGTGCCAGCAGGTCGACAGGGAATCCCACTAATTCACCCCTCCACTTT | CASRSTGNPTNSPLHF | TRBJ1-6 | TRBV9 | TRBD1 | NA
TGTGCCAGCAGCCTTGGACCGGGGGAGACCCAGTACTTC | CASSLGPGETQYF | TRBJ2-5 | TRBV14 | NA | NA
TGTGCCAGCAGCAAAACAGCCGAGCAGTACTTC | CASSKTAEQYF | TRBJ2-7 | TRBV21-1 | NA | NA
TGTGCCAGTAGTATAGGCCAGTCGAATACGCAGTATTTT | CASSIGQSNTQYF | TRBJ2-3 | TRBV19 | NA | few
TGTGCCAGCAGCAACCAGGGGGGACCCGAAACTTACGAGCAGTACTTC | CASSNQGGPETYEQYF | TRBJ2-7 | TRBV21-1 | NA | NA
TGTGCCAGCTCACCATATAGGAGCGGGAGGACCCACAATGAGCAGTTCTTC | CASSPYRSGRTHNEQFF | TRBJ2-1 | TRBV18 | TRBD2 | NA
TGTGCCAGTGGGGGGCTAGCGGACCCGAGCTCCTACAATGAGCAGTTCTTC | CASGGLADPSSYNEQFF | TRBJ2-1 | TRBV19 | NA | NA
TGCAGCTACCTAGTGAGGGAGGGCTGGACAGATACGCAGTATTTT | CSYLVREGWTDTQYF | TRBJ2-3 | TRBV29-1 | TRBD2 | NA
TGTGCCAGCAGCGAAACGAGAGGAAACACCATATATTTT | CASSETRGNTIYF | TRBJ1-3 | TRBV9 | NA | NA
TGCGCCAGCAGCTGGACAGGGGGTTTGTGGGAGACCCAGTACTTC | CASSWTGGLWETQYF | TRBJ2-5 | TRBV5-1 | TRBD1 | NA
TGTGCCAGCAGCTTAATCGGACAGAGCAACCAAGAGACCCAGTACTTC | CASSLIGQSNQETQYF | TRBJ2-5 | TRBV7-6 | NA | NA
TGTGCCAGTAGTATATGGGGGACAGGCAATCAGCCCCAGCATTTT | CASSIWGTGNQPQHF | TRBJ1-5 | TRBV19 | TRBD1 | NA